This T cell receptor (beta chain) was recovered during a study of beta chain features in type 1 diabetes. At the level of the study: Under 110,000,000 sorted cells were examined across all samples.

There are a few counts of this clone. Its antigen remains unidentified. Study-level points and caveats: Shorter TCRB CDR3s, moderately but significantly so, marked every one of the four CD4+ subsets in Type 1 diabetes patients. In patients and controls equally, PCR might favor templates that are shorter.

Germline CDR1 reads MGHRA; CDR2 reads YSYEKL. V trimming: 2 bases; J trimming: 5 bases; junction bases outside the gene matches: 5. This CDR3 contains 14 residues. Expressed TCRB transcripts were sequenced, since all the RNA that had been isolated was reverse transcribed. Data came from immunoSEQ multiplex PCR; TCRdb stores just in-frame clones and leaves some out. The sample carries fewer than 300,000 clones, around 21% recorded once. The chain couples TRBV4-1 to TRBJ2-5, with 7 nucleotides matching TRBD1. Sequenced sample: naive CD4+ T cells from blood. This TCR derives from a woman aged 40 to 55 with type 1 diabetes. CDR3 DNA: TGCGCCAGCAGCCAACCCGGGACAGTTGAGACCCAGTACTTC. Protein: CASSQPGTVETQYF.